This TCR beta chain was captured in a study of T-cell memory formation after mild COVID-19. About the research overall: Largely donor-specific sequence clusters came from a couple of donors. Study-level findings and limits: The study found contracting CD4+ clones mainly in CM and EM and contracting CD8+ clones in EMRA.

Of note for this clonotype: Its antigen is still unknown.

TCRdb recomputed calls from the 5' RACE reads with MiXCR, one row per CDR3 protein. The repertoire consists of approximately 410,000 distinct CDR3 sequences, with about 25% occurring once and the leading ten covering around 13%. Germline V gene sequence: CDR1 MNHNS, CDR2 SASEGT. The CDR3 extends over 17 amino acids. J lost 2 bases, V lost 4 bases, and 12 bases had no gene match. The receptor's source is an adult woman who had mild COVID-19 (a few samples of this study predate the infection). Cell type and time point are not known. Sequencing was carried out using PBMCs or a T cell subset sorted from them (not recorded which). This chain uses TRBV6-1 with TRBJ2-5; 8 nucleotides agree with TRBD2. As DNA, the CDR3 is TGTGCCAGCAGTGGACGGGGGGGCCTCGCGGGGCAAGAGACCCAGTACTTC. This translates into CASSGRGGLAGQETQYF.